This TCR beta chain was obtained from a study of regulatory T cells in long-lasting Graves disease. The time point was: persistent/refractory GD, antithyroid drugs over 5 years with positive TRAb. PBMC RNA was the source of the TCR library. A volume of about 9.9 milliliters of peripheral blood was collected in EDTA tubes. In regard to this clonotype: Its cognate antigen is unknown.

This CDR3 has 18 residues. The germline V gene encodes CDR1 MNHEY and CDR2 SVGEGT. The germline V and J ends were trimmed by 5 bases and 4 bases, with 24 bases remaining between them. Construction of TCR beta libraries relied on iRepertoire HTBI primers and on Arm-PCR targeting CDR3 regions. TCRdb redid the calling of the multiplex PCR reads with MiXCR, one entry per CDR3 protein. Among a few hundred thousand distinct CDR3 sequences listed, around 24% were seen once. General observations from the study: Gene preferences differed: TRBV28, TRBJ1-2, TRBJ2-5 in persistent cases. The number of shared public clonotypes was higher in persistent patients (approximately 3,000) than new patients (more than 850).

This chain uses TRBV6-2 or TRBV6-3 with TRBJ2-1; D remains unclear. The sequencing used peripheral blood mononuclear cells (PBMCs), collected when the disease was refractory, from a patient treated with antithyroid drugs. The origin of this receptor is a female donor with Graves disease. CDR3 sequence (DNA): TGTGCCAGCAGTGAAGCAGAGGCGTGGTCGGCACCTTACAATGAGCAGTTCTTC. Its translation: CASSEAEAWSAPYNEQFF.